A selection of T cell receptor beta chains follows, all from one sample in a study of CXCR3-negative and CXCR3-positive naive CD8 T cells. TCRdb reprocessed the 5' RACE reads and keeps a single row for each CDR3 protein, giving no DNA. In all, the sample yields some 130,000 distinct CDR3 sequences. Input material: naive CXCR3- CD8+ T cells from blood. All receptors derive from a human donor in good health. Some clones in this sample may be carry-over from other donors' samples. Each CDR3 is given with its conserved first and last residue. Fields, in order: J gene, V gene, CDR3 protein.

TRBJ1-5,TRBV28,CASRPPWTDNSNQPQHF
TRBJ1-4,TRBV28,CASRDSYEKLFF
TRBJ1-1,TRBV29-1,CSSTGGWGTEAFF
TRBJ1-1,TRBV25-1,CASSGRQGVTEAFF
TRBJ2-7,TRBV29-1,CSVEHGTSTEQYF
TRBJ1-2,TRBV12-3/TRBV12-4,CASSLGTDARFYGYTF
TRBJ2-7,TRBV12-3/TRBV12-4,CASSPGWGEAYEQYF
TRBJ2-1,TRBV6-5,CASGPGPEGYNEQFF
TRBJ2-5,TRBV4-3,CASSQDRDSPQETQYF
TRBJ1-2,TRBV7-2,CASSLGRVSDGYTF
TRBJ2-2,TRBV2,CASSEYAGGGTGELFF
TRBJ2-7,TRBV29-1,CSVEVAGRGDYEQYF
TRBJ2-1,TRBV4-3,CASSRTSWGDYNEQFF
TRBJ2-5,TRBV11-2,CASSYKAGDQETQYF
TRBJ1-2,TRBV4-3,CASSQDPPQGSNYGYTF
TRBJ2-7,TRBV11-2,CASSLSEDYEQYF
TRBJ2-2,TRBV29-1,CSWRAEDTGELFF
TRBJ1-1,TRBV6-5,CASSYSQGAWKTEAFF
TRBJ2-1,TRBV29-1,CSVPQPNEQFF
TRBJ1-2,TRBV29-1,CASFLDSTYGYTF
TRBJ2-7,TRBV3-1,CASSQDAGLQGSTEQYF
TRBJ2-7,TRBV29-1,CSVLAPQTGLQYEQYF
TRBJ2-5,TRBV25-1,CASSAPTSADGETQYF
TRBJ2-1,TRBV4-1,CASSQDGQGNEQFF
TRBJ2-7,TRBV18,CASSPAESYEQYF
TRBJ2-1,TRBV27,CASSPELSSYNEQFF
TRBJ2-7,TRBV20-1,CSARLVYEQYF
TRBJ1-2,TRBV6-6,CASSYSKYLGQDYGYTF
TRBJ1-2,TRBV7-2,CASSSRWDRINYGYTF
TRBJ2-1,TRBV7-2,CASSLDSGGNNEQFF